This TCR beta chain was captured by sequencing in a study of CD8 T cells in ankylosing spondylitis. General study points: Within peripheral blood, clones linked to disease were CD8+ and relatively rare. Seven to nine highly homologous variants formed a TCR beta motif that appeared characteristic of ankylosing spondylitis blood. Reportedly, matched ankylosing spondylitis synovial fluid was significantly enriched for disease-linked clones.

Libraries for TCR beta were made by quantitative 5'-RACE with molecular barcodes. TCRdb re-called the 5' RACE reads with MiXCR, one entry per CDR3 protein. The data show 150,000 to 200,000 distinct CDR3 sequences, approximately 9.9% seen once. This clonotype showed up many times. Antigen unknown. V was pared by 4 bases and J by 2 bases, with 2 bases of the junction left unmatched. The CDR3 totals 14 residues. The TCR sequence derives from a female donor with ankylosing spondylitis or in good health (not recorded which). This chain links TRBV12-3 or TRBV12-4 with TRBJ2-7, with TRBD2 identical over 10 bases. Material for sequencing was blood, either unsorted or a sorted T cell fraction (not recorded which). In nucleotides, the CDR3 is TGTGCCAGCAGTTCAGCGGGAGGGCCCTACGAGCAGTACTTC. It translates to CASSSAGGPYEQYF.